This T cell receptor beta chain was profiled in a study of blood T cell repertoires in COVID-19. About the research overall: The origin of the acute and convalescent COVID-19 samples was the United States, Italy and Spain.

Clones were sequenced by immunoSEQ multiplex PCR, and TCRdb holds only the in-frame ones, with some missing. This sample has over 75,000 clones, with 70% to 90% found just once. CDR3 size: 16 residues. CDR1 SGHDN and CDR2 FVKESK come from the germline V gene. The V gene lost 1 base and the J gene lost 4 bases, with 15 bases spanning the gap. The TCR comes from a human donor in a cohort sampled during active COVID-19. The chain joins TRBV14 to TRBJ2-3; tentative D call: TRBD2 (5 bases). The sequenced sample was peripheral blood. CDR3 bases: TGTGCCAGCAGCCAAGGGGAGCGGAGCGGAGCAGATACGCAGTATTTT. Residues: CASSQGERSGADTQYF.